The rows below give T cell receptor beta chains drawn from one sample of a study of blood T cells in healthy people across ages. TCRdb reprocessed the 5' RACE reads with MiXCR, giving one entry per CDR3 protein. This table holds 780,000 or so distinct CDR3 sequences, roughly three fifths found once. Sequenced material: blood. The source is a man aged 40-50 years in good health. The CDR3 runs from the conserved cysteine through the conserved F or W. A D gene is named only where the DNA matches it firmly. Only some rows state a clone size, as once, few, many or a class for expanded clones.

16,TRBJ2-1,-,TRBD2,TRBV20-1,CSARDGTSLSSHEQFF,TGCAGTGCTAGAGATGGGACTAGTTTGTCTTCCCATGAGCAGTTCTTC
15,TRBJ2-3,few,TRBD1,TRBV7-8,CASSRQGVNTDTQYF,TGTGCCAGCAGCCGACAGGGAGTGAATACAGATACGCAGTATTTT
17,TRBJ2-2,-,TRBD2,TRBV5-1,CASSLIGLRETSGELFF,TGCGCCAGCAGCTTGATTGGTCTGCGGGAGACGAGCGGGGAGCTGTTTTTT
16,TRBJ2-7,few,TRBD2,TRBV5-6,CASSFRTSAETYEQYF,TGTGCCAGCAGCTTTCGGACTAGCGCAGAAACCTACGAGCAGTACTTC
13,TRBJ2-4,-,-,TRBV24-1,CATSRDTGDIQYF,TGTGCCACCAGCCGGGACACTGGGGACATTCAGTACTTC
14,TRBJ2-3,-,TRBD1,TRBV9,CASSVRGFADTQYF,TGTGCCAGCAGCGTCAGGGGGTTTGCAGATACGCAGTATTTT
17,TRBJ2-4,-,TRBD1,TRBV12-3/TRBV12-4,CASSLGDRALAKNIQYF,TGTGCCAGCAGTTTAGGGGACAGGGCACTAGCCAAAAACATTCAGTACTTC
14,TRBJ1-2,few,-,TRBV7-2,CASSPAVSNYGYTF,TGTGCCAGCAGCCCAGCCGTATCTAACTATGGCTACACCTTC
16,TRBJ2-2,-,-,TRBV7-2,CASSSPPGRRSGELFF,TGTGCCAGCAGCTCCCCCCCGGGTAGGCGGTCCGGGGAGCTGTTTTTT
15,TRBJ2-7,-,-,TRBV5-1,CASSKIRDGTYEQYF,TGCGCCAGCAGTAAAATCCGGGACGGAACCTACGAGCAGTACTTC
12,TRBJ2-1,-,-,TRBV12-3/TRBV12-4,CASSFAPNGQFF,TGTGCCAGCAGTTTCGCTCCTAATGGGCAGTTCTTC
13,TRBJ2-1,-,-,TRBV7-2,CASSLSPTHEQFF,TGTGCCAGCAGCTTATCTCCGACCCACGAGCAGTTCTTC
13,TRBJ1-1,-,-,TRBV6-6,CASSYLENTEAFF,TGTGCCAGCAGTTACTTGGAGAACACTGAAGCTTTCTTT
14,TRBJ2-5,-,-,TRBV5-1,CASSTAGYLETQYF,TGCGCCAGCAGTACAGCAGGTTACTTGGAGACCCAGTACTTC
16,TRBJ2-5,few,-,TRBV7-2,CASSLTFAGIQETQYF,TGTGCCAGCAGTCTAACCTTTGCGGGAATCCAAGAGACCCAGTACTTC
15,TRBJ2-4,-,-,TRBV20-1,CSATEKVSSQNIQYF,TGCAGTGCTACAGAAAAGGTATCCAGCCAAAACATTCAGTACTTC
14,TRBJ2-5,-,-,TRBV6-5,CASSPRSASYEPYF,TGTGCCAGCAGTCCTAGGAGTGCTTCCTACGAGCCGTACTTC
15,TRBJ2-7,many,-,TRBV4-2,CASSPDPQLAYEQYF,TGTGCCAGCAGCCCCGACCCCCAACTAGCTTACGAGCAGTACTTC
15,TRBJ2-3,few,-,TRBV7-2,CASSFLYGFEDTQYF,TGTGCCAGCAGCTTCTTATACGGTTTCGAGGATACGCAGTATTTT
15,TRBJ2-3,-,-,TRBV3-1,CASSQSGHNTDTQYF,TGTGCCAGCAGCCAATCCGGCCACAACACAGATACGCAGTATTTT
15,TRBJ2-1,once,-,TRBV6-1,CASSEGMSSYNEQFF,TGTGCCAGCAGTGAAGGGATGAGCTCCTACAATGAGCAGTTCTTC
17,TRBJ2-4,-,TRBD2,TRBV3-1,CASSRKLAGVAKNIQYF,TGTGCCAGCAGCCGCAAACTAGCGGGGGTTGCCAAAAACATTCAGTACTTC
15,TRBJ2-5,-,-,TRBV25-1,CASSEYVQSGETQYF,TGTGCCAGCAGTGAATATGTACAGAGCGGCGAGACCCAGTACTTC
12,TRBJ2-1,-,-,TRBV3-1,CASSQAYNEQFF,TGTGCCAGCAGCCAAGCCTACAATGAGCAGTTCTTC
13,TRBJ1-1,-,-,TRBV12-3/TRBV12-4,CASPDPGQGEAFF,TGTGCCAGCCCAGATCCGGGCCAGGGTGAAGCTTTCTTT
16,TRBJ2-1,-,-,TRBV5-6,CASSLAWVPSYNEQFF,TGTGCCAGCAGCTTGGCCTGGGTTCCCTCCTACAATGAGCAGTTCTTC
14,TRBJ2-5,few,TRBD1,TRBV12-3/TRBV12-4,CASSGTVYQETQYF,TGTGCCAGCAGTGGGACAGTGTACCAAGAGACCCAGTACTTC
15,TRBJ2-1,few,TRBD1,TRBV9,CASSGGQGSHNEQFF,TGTGCCAGCAGCGGGGGACAGGGGTCCCACAATGAGCAGTTCTTC
14,TRBJ2-5,-,TRBD1,TRBV12-3/TRBV12-4,CTSSLGRGQETQYF,TGTACCAGCAGTTTGGGCAGGGGGCAAGAGACCCAGTATTTC
14,TRBJ2-1,-,-,TRBV5-1,CASSSAGTNNEQFF,TGCGCCAGCAGCTCCGCGGGGACAAACAATGAGCAGTTCTTC
15,TRBJ2-7,-,-,TRBV3-1,CASSQGGGVHNEQYF,TGTGCCAGCAGCCAAGGCGGAGGGGTACACAATGAGCAGTACTTC
15,TRBJ2-1,once,TRBD2,TRBV27,CASNGLAGGFNEQFF,TGTGCCAGCAACGGACTAGCGGGAGGTTTTAATGAGCAGTTCTTC
12,TRBJ2-3,-,TRBD1,TRBV20-1,CSASRDRGTQYF,TGCAGTGCTAGTAGGGACAGGGGAACGCAGTATTTT
17,TRBJ2-2,-,TRBD1,TRBV24-1,CATSDLGGTGSLGELFF,TGTGCCACCAGTGATCTAGGCGGGACAGGGAGCCTCGGGGAGCTGTTTTTT
13,TRBJ2-5,few,-,TRBV6-1,CASTWGHEETQYF,TGTGCCAGCACCTGGGGCCACGAAGAGACCCAGTACTTC
15,TRBJ1-1,few,-,TRBV7-3,CASSLLGQGNTEAFF,TGTGCCAGCAGCTTGCTGGGGCAGGGGAACACTGAAGCTTTCTTT